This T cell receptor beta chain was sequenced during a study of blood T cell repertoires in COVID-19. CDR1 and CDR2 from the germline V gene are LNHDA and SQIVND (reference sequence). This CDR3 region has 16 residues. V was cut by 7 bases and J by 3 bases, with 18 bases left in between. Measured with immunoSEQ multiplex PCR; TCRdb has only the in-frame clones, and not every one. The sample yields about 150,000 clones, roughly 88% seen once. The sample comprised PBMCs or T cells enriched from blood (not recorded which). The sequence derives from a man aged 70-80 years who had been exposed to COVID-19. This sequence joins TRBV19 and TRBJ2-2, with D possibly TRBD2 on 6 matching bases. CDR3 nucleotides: TGTGCCAGTACAGATCTGGGGGGATGGGACACCGGGGAGCTGTTTTTT. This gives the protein CASTDLGGWDTGELFF.